The T cell receptor beta chain described here comes from a study of blood T cell repertoires in COVID-19. Per the authors' pipeline: From reference gene primer amplification, estimates of nucleated cell counts were derived. Sequenced by immunoSEQ multiplex PCR; TCRdb stores in-frame clones only, minus some. D and trimming were read from the DNA, whereas the V and J calls and clone size are those reported in that table. The sample lists 100,000 to 150,000 clones, roughly four fifths occurring once. The count of this clone is one. The sequence was collected from a woman in her fifties or sixties with acute or convalescent COVID-19. The material sequenced was peripheral blood.

DNA of the CDR3: TGTGCCAGTAGTCCCGGGACAGCCTACAATGAGCAGTTCTTC. Translated, it gives CASSPGTAYNEQFF. The chain links TRBV19 to TRBJ2-1; TRBD1 aligns across 7 bases. This CDR3 has 14 residues. V trimming: 5 bases; J trimming: 2 bases; junction bases outside the gene matches: 3. Germline CDR1 and CDR2: LNHDA and SQIVND (reference sequence).